This TCR beta chain was found in a study of T-cell reconstitution after alpha-beta-depleted transplantation in children. Study results and limitations: Several hundred graft clones that had expanded were reportedly the source of alpha-beta T cells about two months after transplant.

Unique molecular identifiers were used in preparing the TCRbeta library. TCRdb re-derived calls from the PCR reads in MiXCR, one entry per CDR3 protein. Of nearly 250,000 distinct CDR3 sequences in the sample, around 7.8% were seen once. This clonotype was detected many times. Its antigen is not known. CDR1 MDHEN and CDR2 SYDVKM come from the germline V gene. CDR3 length: 14 amino acids. V lost 0 bases and J lost 2, with 5 bases in between. This receptor was obtained from a male patient between 10 and 17 years old who had a stem cell transplant for acute lymphoblastic leukemia, so the T cells may come from the graft donor. The starting material was PBMCs, mostly from graft donor cells, obtained 180 days after TCRalphabeta/CD19-depleted stem cell transplant. This rearrangement joins TRBV28 to TRBJ2-1; no clear D gene. CDR3 sequence (DNA): TGTGCCAGCAGTTTATGGCTCCCCTACAATGAGCAGTTCTTC. Translating it yields CASSLWLPYNEQFF.